Presented here are 20 T cell receptor beta chains from one specimen sequenced in a study of T cells in Graves' hyperthyroidism and ophthalmopathy. Amplified regions were TCR beta CDR3 sequences from RNA transcripts. Primed by the HTBI set, a first-round RT-PCR was run on the TCR CDR3. A single record per CDR3 protein comes from TCRdb applying MiXCR to the multiplex PCR reads. The sample has 600,000 to 700,000 distinct CDR3 sequences, about 45% seen once. The sample comprised peripheral blood or thyroid tissue (not recorded which). These receptors originate from an adult man with Graves' disease, either hyperthyroidism or ophthalmopathy (not recorded which).

The chain couples TRBV9 to TRBJ2-7, with 7 positions matching TRBD2. The CDR3 is 15 amino acids. V lost 6 bases to trimming and J lost 5 bases; unmatched junction nucleotides: 14. In germline, CDR1 is SGDLS, CDR2 YYNGEE. CDR3 amino acids: CASTFLGGSDDEQYF. Here the CDR3 DNA reads TGTGCCAGCACATTTTTGGGAGGGAGCGACGACGAGCAGTACTTC.

The V gene is TRBV11-2, the J gene TRBJ1-6, with D tentatively TRBD1 (6 bases). The CDR3 consists of 15 residues. CDR1 and CDR2 from the germline V gene are SGHAT and FQNNGV. V was cut by 2 bases and J by 7 bases, with 12 bases left in between. CDR3 loop: CASSLLTGWNSPLHF. In DNA form, the CDR3 reads TGTGCCAGCAGCTTATTAACAGGGTGGAATTCACCCCTCCACTTT.

V and J are TRBV25-1 and TRBJ1-1; 7 nucleotides line up with TRBD1. This CDR3 is built from 12 residues. Germline V gene lookup returns CDR1 MGHDK and CDR2 SYGVNS. The trim removed 11 bases at V and 5 bases at J, leaving 8 bases unmatched. The CDR3 is CACPRGTTEAFF. The CDR3 bases are TGTGCCTGTCCCAGGGGGACGACTGAAGCTTTCTTT.

This clonotype was found many times. The V gene is TRBV7-9, the J gene TRBJ2-7; 9 bases line up with TRBD1. The CDR3 extends over 13 amino acids. J gave up 6 bases and V 5 bases, and 5 bases lay outside the gene matches. Germline V gene sequence: CDR1 SEHNR, CDR2 FQNEAQ (reference sequence). In DNA, the CDR3 is TGTGCCAGCAGCCAGGACAGGGGCGGCGAGCAGTACTTC. It yields the protein CASSQDRGGEQYF.

This sequence joins TRBV2 and TRBJ1-2, with a weak D call TRBD1 (5 bases). The ends were cut back, 5 bases at V and 3 bases at J, with 16 bases in the middle. CDR1 is SNHLY, CDR2 FYNNEI, per germline. CDR3 size: 15 residues. The CDR3 loop reads CASSYGGGNDYGYTF. The CDR3 bases are TGTGCCAGCAGTTACGGGGGTGGAAATGACTATGGCTACACCTTC.

Concerning this clonotype: The CDR3 does not close with the conserved phenylalanine or tryptophan, likely indicating a read error. The chain employs TRBV20-1 and TRBJ2-5, with 8 bases aligning to TRBD2. The J segment lost 5 bases and the V segment lost 0 bases, leaving 8 bases of the junction unmatched. CDR1 is DFQATT, CDR2 SNEGSKA, per germline (reference sequence). This CDR3 comprises 15 residues. CDR3 in amino acids: CSARERAGVRETQYL. The CDR3 nucleotides are TGCAGTGCTAGAGAACGAGCGGGGGTTCGGGAGACCCAGTACCTC.

This clonotype was detected ten times or more. The rearrangement links TRBV29-1 to TRBJ1-5; no clear D. From germline, CDR1 is SQVTM and CDR2 ANQGSEA. The CDR3 is 12 amino acids. V gave up 4 bases and J gave up 7 bases, with 11 bases separating them. CDR3 nucleotides: TGCAGCGTTGTTGTGGGTGAGCAGCCCCAGCATTTT. Its translation is CSVVVGEQPQHF.

The sample holds a few counts of this clonotype. The chain recombines TRBV20-1 with TRBJ1-1; D unclear. This CDR3 contains 13 residues. In germline, CDR1 is DFQATT, CDR2 SNEGSKA (reference sequence). Trimming pared 4 bases from V and 1 base from J, leaving 10 bases between. CDR3 region: CSANRKGNTEAFF. The CDR3 bases are TGCAGTGCTAACCGAAAGGGGAACACTGAAGCTTTCTTT.

This sequence joins TRBV14 and TRBJ2-7; 10 positions match TRBD1. CDR1 is SGHDN, CDR2 FVKESK, per germline. CDR3 length: 17 amino acids. V was clipped by 3 bases and J by 2 bases; unmatched bases: 10. DNA for the CDR3: TGTGCCAGCAGCCAGGCCGGAAGTGGGACAGGGGCCTACGAGCAGTACTTC. Translation gives CASSQAGSGTGAYEQYF.

Details on this clonotype: One end of the junction does not line up with germline, which may come from a read error. The J gene is TRBJ2-5, the V gene TRBV7-6, with a tentative D call TRBD1 (6 bases). The CDR3 runs to 13 residues. Germline CDR1 and CDR2: SGHVS and FNYEAQ. CDR3 in DNA: TGTGCCACCAGCCCAGGGACACAAGAGACCCAGTACTTC. Protein sequence: CATSPGTQETQYF. Full variable domain (remainder filled in from reference TRBV7-6 and TRBJ2-5): GAGVSQSPRYKVTKRGQDVALRCDPISGHVSLYWYRQALGQGPEFLTYFNYEAQQDKSGLPNDRFSAERPEGSISTLTIQRTEQRDSAMYRCATSPGTQETQYFGPGTRLLVL.

This clonotype was picked up many times. This chain joins TRBV25-1 and TRBJ2-5; D assignment may be TRBD1 or TRBD2 (5 bases each). Per germline, CDR1 MGHDK and CDR2 SYGVNS. The V end was cut by 0 bases, the J end by 5 bases, with 10 bases between. The CDR3 spans 14 residues. CDR3 loop: CASSEYRDPETQYF. The CDR3 DNA reads as TGTGCCAGCAGTGAATATCGGGACCCGGAGACCCAGTACTTC.

This rearrangement joins TRBV7-2 to TRBJ2-3; 12 nucleotides line up with TRBD1. The germline CDR1 and CDR2 sequences are SGHTA and FQGNSA. V dropped 5 bases and J dropped 8; count of bases not matched to a gene: 8. The CDR3 contains 15 residues. The CDR3: CASSKVGQGAVTQYF. The CDR3 region has the DNA TGTGCCAGCAGCAAAGTGGGACAGGGGGCAGTTACGCAGTATTTT.

This clonotype was seen many times. The V gene is TRBV2, the J gene TRBJ1-2, with D possibly matching TRBD1 (6 bases). The CDR3 has 12 amino acids. CDR1 SNHLY and CDR2 FYNNEI come from the germline V gene. Trimming removed 7 bases at V and 5 bases at J, with 11 bases between. CDR3 in amino acids: CASTDRLYGYTF. CDR3 coding DNA: TGTGCCAGCACCGACAGGCTATATGGCTACACCTTC. The whole variable domain, remainder taken from reference TRBV2 and TRBJ1-2, is EPEVTQTPSHQVTQMGQEVILRCVPISNHLYFYWYRQILGQKVEFLVSFYNNEISEKSEIFDDQFSVERPDGSNFTLKIRSTKLEDSAMYFCASTDRLYGYTFGSGTRLTVV.

This clonotype occurred many times. Compared with germline, one end of the junction differs, possibly owing to a read error. V is TRBV7-7 and J is TRBJ1-5, with 7 bases that match TRBD1. This CDR3 has 18 residues. Germline V gene data show CDR1 as SSHAT and CDR2 as FNYEAQ (reference sequence). CDR3 nucleotide sequence: TGTGCTAGCAGCTGCGCTCTAGGGGGCCGCGGCCGGGATCAGCCCCAGCATTTT. It yields the protein CASSCALGGRGRDQPQHF.

In its sample, this clonotype was seen a few times. The J gene is TRBJ2-7, the V gene TRBV5-1; 8 nucleotides match TRBD1. The CDR3 consists of 17 residues. Germline trimming cut 1 base from V and 2 bases from J; bases unmatched to any gene: 11. CDR1 and CDR2 from the germline V gene are SGHRS and YFSETQ. CDR3 DNA sequence: TGCGCCAGCAGCTTGTACGCAGGGGGCCTTCGTCCCTACGAGCAGTACTTC. Encoded protein: CASSLYAGGLRPYEQYF.

This rearrangement joins TRBV6-4 to TRBJ2-7; possibly TRBD2 for D (5 bases). This CDR3 region has 13 residues. Trimming cost V 5 bases and J 3 bases, with 11 bases left between them. CDR1 and CDR2 from the germline V gene are MRHNA and SNTAGT. For the CDR3, the DNA is TGTGCCAGCAGTTTGAAAGGGAGCTACGAGCAGTACTTC. Protein product: CASSLKGSYEQYF.

The V call is TRBV10-3, the J call TRBJ1-1; TRBD1 matches 7 bases. V lost 7 bases to trimming and J lost 5 bases; unmatched junction nucleotides: 10. The CDR3 consists of 14 residues. The germline CDR1 and CDR2 sequences are ENHRY and SYGVKD. CDR3 DNA sequence: TGTGCCATCACTAGACAGGGTGGGAGAACTGAAGCTTTCTTT. Translated: CAITRQGGRTEAFF.

The J gene is TRBJ2-2, the V gene TRBV19, with a weak D call TRBD1 (6 bases). Trimming shortened V by 1 base and J by 3 bases, and 9 bases separated the two germline ends. Germline CDR1 reads LNHDA; CDR2 reads SQIVND (reference sequence). The CDR3 has 15 amino acids. The CDR3 is CASSIGDRYTGELFF. The CDR3 coding sequence is TGTGCCAGTAGTATAGGAGACAGGTACACCGGGGAGCTGTTTTTT.

Remarks on this clonotype: A single base separates this from a much larger clone, so it may be a read error. The CDR3 nucleotides read TGTGCCACCCCGATCCTCTATGGCTACACCTTC. It codes for CATPILYGYTF. V usage is TRBV7-9 and J usage is TRBJ1-2; D gene unclear. The CDR3 covers 11 residues. V dropped 10 bases and J dropped 4 bases, with 10 bases sitting between them. Germline V gene sequence: CDR1 SEHNR, CDR2 FQNEAQ (reference sequence).

This chain connects TRBV7-9 to TRBJ1-4; D uncertain. V was clipped by 3 bases and J by 5 bases, with 22 bases between them. Germline V lookup: CDR1 SEHNR, CDR2 FQNEAQ (reference sequence). This CDR3 has 18 residues. CDR3 nucleotides: TGTGCCAGCAGCTTTGATTGGGATTCGGCAGCGGACAATGAAAAACTGTTTTTT. Amino acids: CASSFDWDSAADNEKLFF.